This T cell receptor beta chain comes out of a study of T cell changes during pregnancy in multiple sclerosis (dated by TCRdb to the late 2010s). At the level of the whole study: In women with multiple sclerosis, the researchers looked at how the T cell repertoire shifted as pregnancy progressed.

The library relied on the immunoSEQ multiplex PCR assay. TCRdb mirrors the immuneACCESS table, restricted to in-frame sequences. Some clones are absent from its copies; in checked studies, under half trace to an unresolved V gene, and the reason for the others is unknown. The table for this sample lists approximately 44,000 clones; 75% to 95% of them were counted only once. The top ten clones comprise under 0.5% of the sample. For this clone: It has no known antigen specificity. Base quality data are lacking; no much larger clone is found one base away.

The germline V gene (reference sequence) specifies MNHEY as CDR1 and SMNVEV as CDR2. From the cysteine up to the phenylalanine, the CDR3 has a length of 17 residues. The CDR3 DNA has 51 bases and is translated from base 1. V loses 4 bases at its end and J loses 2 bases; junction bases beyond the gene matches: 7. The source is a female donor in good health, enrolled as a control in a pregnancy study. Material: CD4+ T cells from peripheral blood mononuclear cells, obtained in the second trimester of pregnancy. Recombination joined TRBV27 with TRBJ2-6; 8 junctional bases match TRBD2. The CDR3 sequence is CASSSRGGWTGANVLTF. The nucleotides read TGTGCCAGCAGTTCCCGGGGGGGTTGGACTGGGGCCAACGTCCTGACTTTC.